One sample yielded the 8 T cell receptor beta chains listed below, sequenced in a study of T cell responses to AZD1222 COVID-19 vaccine. The protocol was immunoSEQ multiplex PCR, while the TCRdb copy is restricted to in-frame clones and leaves out a portion. The repertoire holds approximately 150,000 clones, with 91% as singletons. The sequencing used peripheral blood, collected 28 days after the second AZD1222 dose. The receptors here all came from an adult who received the AZD1222 COVID-19 vaccine.

This chain joins TRBV28 and TRBJ2-1; D call uncertain. CDR3 length equals 16 residues. With 7 bases removed from V and 2 bases from J, the gap between germline ends came to 18 bases. Germline V gene sequence: CDR1 MDHEN, CDR2 SYDVKM. The CDR3 here is CASKWPSDPTYNEQFF. In nucleotides, the CDR3 is TGTGCCAGCAAGTGGCCATCAGACCCTACCTACAATGAGCAGTTCTTC.

This rearrangement joins TRBV19 to TRBJ1-1; D gene unclear. V lost 7 bases to trimming and J lost 1 base, with 19 bases between them. This CDR3 spans 16 amino acids. Germline CDR1 is LNHDA and CDR2 is SQIVND (reference sequence). This chain's CDR3 is CASIPETGRTNTEAFF. Here the CDR3 DNA reads TGTGCCAGTATTCCCGAGACGGGCAGGACGAACACTGAAGCTTTCTTT.

The chain carries TRBV10-3 and TRBJ1-6; D might be TRBD1 (5 bases). The CDR3 is 14 residues long. V shed 2 bases and J shed 6 bases, with 8 bases lying between them. CDR1 and CDR2 (germline): ENHRY, SYGVKD. This CDR3 is CAISEGDGNSPLHF. DNA for the CDR3: TGTGCCATCAGTGAGGGGGACGGTAATTCACCCCTCCACTTT.

This clone was detected only once. The chain recombines TRBV5-1 with TRBJ1-4, with 7 nucleotides matching TRBD1. The CDR3 totals 16 residues. Losses at the gene ends were 4 bases for V and 7 bases for J; bases not matched to a gene: 13. Germline V gives CDR1 SGHRS, CDR2 YFSETQ. The CDR3 protein is CASSREPAAGGEKLFF. The CDR3 DNA is TGCGCCAGCAGCCGCGAGCCCGCGGCAGGGGGTGAAAAACTGTTTTTT.

CDR3 DNA sequence: TGTGCCACCAGTGACCCGACAGGGTCGGTGGGAGATACGCAGTATTTT. This codes for CATSDPTGSVGDTQYF. The chain links TRBV24-1 to TRBJ2-3; TRBD1 agrees at 7 bases. CDR1 is KGHDR and CDR2 is SFDVKD in the germline V gene. The junction had 11 bases not matched to a gene; V was cut back by 4 bases and J by 5 bases. This CDR3 is 16 amino acids long.

The chain couples TRBV29-1 to TRBJ2-7; a weak D match, TRBD2 (5 bases). The germline gives CDR1 SQVTM, CDR2 ANQGSEA. The V gene lost 4 bases and the J gene lost 3 bases, with 7 bases spanning the gap. The CDR3 has 11 amino acids. DNA for the CDR3: TGCAGCGTTGTAGAGGGCTACGAGCAGTACTTC. Translated: CSVVEGYEQYF.

The rearrangement links TRBV7-2 to TRBJ2-7; 13 nucleotides agree with TRBD2. Germline V CDR1 and CDR2: SGHTA, FQGNSA. The CDR3 runs 14 residues. The ends lost 5 bases at V and 9 bases at J; junction bases unmatched: 7. The CDR3 DNA follows: TGTGCCAGCAGCCCTGGACTAGCGGGAGAGGTGCAGTACTTC. Protein sequence: CASSPGLAGEVQYF.

J is TRBJ2-3 and V is TRBV11-3, with 11 nucleotides matching TRBD2. The germline V gene encodes CDR1 SGHNT and CDR2 YENEEA. The CDR3 is 16 residues long. V trimming: 1 base; J trimming: 0 bases; junction bases outside the gene matches: 0. CDR3 DNA sequence: TGTGCCAGCAGCTTAGGGACTAGCGGGAGCACAGATACGCAGTATTTT. This gives the protein CASSLGTSGSTDTQYF.